The present T cell receptor (beta chain) was sequenced within a study of response to subunit inactivated influenza vaccine. Study outcomes and limitations: Authors proposed each seasonal influenza vaccination draws in few new T cells.

Many counts were recorded for this clonotype. Its cognate antigen is unknown. Trimming pared 5 bases from V and 9 bases from J, leaving 11 bases between. The CDR3 loop spans 12 amino acids. One entry per CDR3 protein, called by TCRdb with MiXCR from the RT-PCR reads. The table lists fewer than 600,000 distinct CDR3 sequences, about 7.2% of them singletons. This clonotype originated in a man between 45 and 75 years old who received an inactivated influenza vaccine. The material was PBMCs from blood, obtained roughly 24 months after vaccination. The V gene is TRBV12-3 or TRBV12-4, the J gene TRBJ1-5; D gene uncertain. CDR3 sequence reads: CASSQPPGPQHF. In DNA form, the CDR3 reads TGTGCCAGCAGTCAACCCCCCGGGCCCCAGCATTTT.